This entry is about one TCR beta chain. The sequenced target, TCR beta, came from blood CD8+ and CD4+ T cells. Germline V gives CDR1 SGHDN, CDR2 FVKESK. Trimming stripped 1 base from V and 1 base from J, with 17 bases between. This CDR3 has 17 amino acids. The data derive from a study of CD8 T cells in Susac syndrome. Study as a whole: Of the sequenced Susac syndrome patients, over 5 had active disease and eight were in remission.

RNA was extracted with the RNeasy kit, and a quantity of roughly 0.5 to 1 ug was reverse transcribed using random hexamers. Multiplex immunoSEQ PCR targeted 54 Vbeta and 13 Jbeta TCR beta segments. TCRdb reprocessed the immunoSEQ multiplex PCR reads with MiXCR, giving one entry per CDR3 protein. The profile shows roughly 100,000 distinct CDR3 sequences, around 94% of them singletons. Sequencing was carried out using CD4+ T cells from PBMCs. The V and J genes are TRBV14 and TRBJ2-7; D could derive from TRBD1 or TRBD2 (6 bases each). This TCR derives from a human donor with Susac syndrome. The CDR3 DNA follows: TGTGCCAGCAGCCAAGGGATGACGGGGGCGCGATCCTACGAGCAGTACTTC. Residues: CASSQGMTGARSYEQYF.